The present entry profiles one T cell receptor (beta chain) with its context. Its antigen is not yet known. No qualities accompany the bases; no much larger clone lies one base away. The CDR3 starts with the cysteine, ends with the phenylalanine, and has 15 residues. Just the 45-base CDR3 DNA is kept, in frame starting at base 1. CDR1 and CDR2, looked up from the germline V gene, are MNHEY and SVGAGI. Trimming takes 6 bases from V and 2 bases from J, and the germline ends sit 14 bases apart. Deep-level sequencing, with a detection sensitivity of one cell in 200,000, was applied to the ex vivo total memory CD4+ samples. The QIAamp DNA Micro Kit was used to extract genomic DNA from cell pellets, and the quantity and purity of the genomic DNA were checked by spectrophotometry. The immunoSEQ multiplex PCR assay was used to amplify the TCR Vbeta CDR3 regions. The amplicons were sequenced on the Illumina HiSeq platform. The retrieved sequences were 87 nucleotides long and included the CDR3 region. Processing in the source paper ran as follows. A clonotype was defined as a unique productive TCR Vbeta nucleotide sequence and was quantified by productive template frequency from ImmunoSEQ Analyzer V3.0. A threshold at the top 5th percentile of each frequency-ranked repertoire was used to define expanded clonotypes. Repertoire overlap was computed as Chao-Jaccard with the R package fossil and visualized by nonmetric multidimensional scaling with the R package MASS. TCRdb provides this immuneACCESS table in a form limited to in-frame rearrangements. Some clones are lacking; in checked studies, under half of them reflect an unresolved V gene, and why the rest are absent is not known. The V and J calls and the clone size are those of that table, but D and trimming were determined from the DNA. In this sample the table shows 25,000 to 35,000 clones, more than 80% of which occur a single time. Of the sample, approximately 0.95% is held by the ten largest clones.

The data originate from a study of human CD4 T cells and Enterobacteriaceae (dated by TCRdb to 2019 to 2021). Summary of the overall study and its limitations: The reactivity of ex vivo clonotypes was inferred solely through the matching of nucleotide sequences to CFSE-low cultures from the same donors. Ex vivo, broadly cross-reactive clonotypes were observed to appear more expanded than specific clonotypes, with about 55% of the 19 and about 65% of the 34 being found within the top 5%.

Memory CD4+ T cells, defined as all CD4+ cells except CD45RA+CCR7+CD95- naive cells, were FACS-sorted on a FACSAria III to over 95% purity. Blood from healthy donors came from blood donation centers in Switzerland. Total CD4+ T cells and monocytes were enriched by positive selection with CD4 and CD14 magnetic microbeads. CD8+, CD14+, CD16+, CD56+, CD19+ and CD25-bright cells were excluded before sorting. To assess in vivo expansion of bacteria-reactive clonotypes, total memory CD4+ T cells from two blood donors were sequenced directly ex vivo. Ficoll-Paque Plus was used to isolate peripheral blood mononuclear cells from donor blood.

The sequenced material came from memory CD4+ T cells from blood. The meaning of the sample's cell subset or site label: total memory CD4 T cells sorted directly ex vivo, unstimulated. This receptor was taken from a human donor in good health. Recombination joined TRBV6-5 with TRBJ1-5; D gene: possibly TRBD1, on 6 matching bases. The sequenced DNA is TGTGCCAGCAGGAAGGGGGATTTGGGCAATCAGCCCCAGCATTTT. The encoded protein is CASRKGDLGNQPQHF.